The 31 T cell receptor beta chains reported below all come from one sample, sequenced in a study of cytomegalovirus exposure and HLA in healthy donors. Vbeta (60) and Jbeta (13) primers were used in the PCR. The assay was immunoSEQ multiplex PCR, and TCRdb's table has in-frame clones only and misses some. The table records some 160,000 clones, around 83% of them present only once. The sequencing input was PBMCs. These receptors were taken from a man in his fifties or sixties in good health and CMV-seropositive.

CDR3 protein: CASSEGWTRLSYEQYV. The DNA for the CDR3 is TGCGCCAGCAGTGAGGGGTGGACTAGACTATCCTACGAGCAGTACGTC. V usage is TRBV10-2 and J usage is TRBJ2-7, with 7 bases identical to TRBD2. Germline V gene lookup returns CDR1 WSHSY and CDR2 SAAADI. CDR3 length: 16 residues. Trimming at V came to 2 bases and at J to 1 base, leaving 8 bases not matched to a gene.

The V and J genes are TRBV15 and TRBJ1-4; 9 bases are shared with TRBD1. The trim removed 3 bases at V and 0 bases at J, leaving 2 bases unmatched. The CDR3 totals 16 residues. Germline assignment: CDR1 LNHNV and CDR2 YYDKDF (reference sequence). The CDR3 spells CATSRDRGATNEKLFF. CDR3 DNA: TGTGCCACCAGCAGGGACAGGGGAGCAACTAATGAAAAACTGTTTTTT.

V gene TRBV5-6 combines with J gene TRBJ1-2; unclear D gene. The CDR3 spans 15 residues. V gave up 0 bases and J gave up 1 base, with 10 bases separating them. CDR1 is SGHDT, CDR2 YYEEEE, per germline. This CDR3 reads CASSLDGQNNYGYTF. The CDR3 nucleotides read TGTGCCAGCAGCTTGGATGGGCAGAATAACTATGGCTACACCTTC.

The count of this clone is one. CDR3 region: CASSLTGGAYGQQFF. The CDR3 DNA is TGTGCCAGCAGCCTTACAGGGGGCGCTTATGGTCAGCAGTTCTTC. The chain joins TRBV13 to TRBJ2-1; 9 bases agree with TRBD1. The V gene end was trimmed by 5 bases and the J gene end by 11 bases; junction bases not matched to a gene: 13. This CDR3 has 15 amino acids. Germline V gene sequence: CDR1 PRHDT, CDR2 FYEKMQ (reference sequence).

The CDR3 loop is CASSGGGGADTQYF. For the CDR3, the DNA is TGTGCCAGCAGTGGGGGCGGGGGCGCAGATACGCAGTATTTT. The V call is TRBV25-1, the J call TRBJ2-3; D is perhaps TRBD2 (7 bases). Trimming stripped 4 bases from V and 4 bases from J, with 12 bases between. Germline V gene data show CDR1 as MGHDK and CDR2 as SYGVNS. The CDR3 is 14 amino acids.

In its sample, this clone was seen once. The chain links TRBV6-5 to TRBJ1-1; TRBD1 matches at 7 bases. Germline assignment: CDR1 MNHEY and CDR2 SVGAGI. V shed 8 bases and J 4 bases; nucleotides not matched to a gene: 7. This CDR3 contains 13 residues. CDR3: CASGTAPGTEAFF. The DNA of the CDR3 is TGTGCCAGCGGGACAGCTCCGGGCACTGAAGCTTTCTTT.

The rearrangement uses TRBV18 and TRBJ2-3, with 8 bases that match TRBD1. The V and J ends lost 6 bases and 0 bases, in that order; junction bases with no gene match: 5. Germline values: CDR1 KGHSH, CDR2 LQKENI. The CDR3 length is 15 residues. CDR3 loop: CASSPTGASTDTQYF. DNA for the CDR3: TGTGCCAGCTCCCCGACAGGGGCTAGCACAGATACGCAGTATTTT.

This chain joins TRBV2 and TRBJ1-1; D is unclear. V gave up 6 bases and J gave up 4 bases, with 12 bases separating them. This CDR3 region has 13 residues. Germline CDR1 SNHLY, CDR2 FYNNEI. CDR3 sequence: CASRPRTITEAFF. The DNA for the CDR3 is TGTGCCAGCAGACCCAGGACTATCACTGAAGCTTTCTTT.

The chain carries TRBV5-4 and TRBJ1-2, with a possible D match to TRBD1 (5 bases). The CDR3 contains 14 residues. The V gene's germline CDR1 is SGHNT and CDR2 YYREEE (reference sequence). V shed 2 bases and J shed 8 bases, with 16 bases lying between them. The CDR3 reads CASSFNSGSEGYTF. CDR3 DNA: TGTGCCAGCAGCTTTAACTCAGGGTCGGAAGGCTACACCTTC.

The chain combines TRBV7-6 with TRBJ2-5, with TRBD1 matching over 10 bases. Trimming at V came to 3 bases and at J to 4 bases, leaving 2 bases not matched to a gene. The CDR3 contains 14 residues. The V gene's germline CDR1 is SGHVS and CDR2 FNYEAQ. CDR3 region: CASSLTGGGETQYF. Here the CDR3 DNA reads TGTGCCAGCAGCTTGACAGGGGGCGGAGAGACCCAGTACTTC.

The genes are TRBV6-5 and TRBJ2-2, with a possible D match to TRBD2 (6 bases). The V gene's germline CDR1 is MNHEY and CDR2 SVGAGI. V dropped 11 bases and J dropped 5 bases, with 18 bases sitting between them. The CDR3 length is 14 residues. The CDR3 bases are TGTGCCGCTCGTCTAGCGTCAGGAACCGGGGAGCTGTTTTTT. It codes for CAARLASGTGELFF.

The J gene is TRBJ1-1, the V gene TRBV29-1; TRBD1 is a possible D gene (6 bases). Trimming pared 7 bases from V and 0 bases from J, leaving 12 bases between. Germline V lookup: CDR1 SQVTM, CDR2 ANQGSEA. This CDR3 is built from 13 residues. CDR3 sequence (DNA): TGCAGCGGCACAGGGCCTCTGAACACTGAAGCTTTCTTT. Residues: CSGTGPLNTEAFF.

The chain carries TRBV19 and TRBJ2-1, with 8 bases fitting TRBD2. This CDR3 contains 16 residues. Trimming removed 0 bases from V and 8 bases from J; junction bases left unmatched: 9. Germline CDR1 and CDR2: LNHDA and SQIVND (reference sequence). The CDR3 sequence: CASSIDKSGGRDEQFF. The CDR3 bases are TGTGCCAGTAGTATAGATAAAAGCGGGGGTCGCGATGAGCAGTTCTTC.

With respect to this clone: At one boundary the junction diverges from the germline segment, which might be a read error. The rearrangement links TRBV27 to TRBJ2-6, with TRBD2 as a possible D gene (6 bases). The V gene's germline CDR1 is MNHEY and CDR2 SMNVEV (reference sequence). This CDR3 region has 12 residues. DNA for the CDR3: TGTGCCAGCAGGGGGGAGGCCAACGGCCTGACTTTC. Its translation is CASRGEANGLTF.

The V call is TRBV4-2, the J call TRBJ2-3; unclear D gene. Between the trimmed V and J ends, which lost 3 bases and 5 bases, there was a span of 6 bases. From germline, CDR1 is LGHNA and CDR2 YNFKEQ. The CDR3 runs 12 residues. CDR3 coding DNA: TGTGCCAGCAGCCAGGCTCAAGATACGCAGTATTTT. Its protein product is CASSQAQDTQYF.

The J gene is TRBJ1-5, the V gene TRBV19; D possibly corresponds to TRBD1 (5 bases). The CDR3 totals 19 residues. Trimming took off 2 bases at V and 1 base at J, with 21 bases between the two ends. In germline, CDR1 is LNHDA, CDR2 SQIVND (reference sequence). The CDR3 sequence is CASSIFPPAGLGSNQPQHF. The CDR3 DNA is TGTGCCAGTAGTATATTCCCTCCAGCGGGGCTTGGGAGCAATCAGCCCCAGCATTTT.

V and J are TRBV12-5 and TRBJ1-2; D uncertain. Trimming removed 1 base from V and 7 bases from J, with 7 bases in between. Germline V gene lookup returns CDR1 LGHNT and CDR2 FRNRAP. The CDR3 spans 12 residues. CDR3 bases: TGTGCTAGTGGTTTGGGCAGCGGTGGCTACACCTTC. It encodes CASGLGSGGYTF.

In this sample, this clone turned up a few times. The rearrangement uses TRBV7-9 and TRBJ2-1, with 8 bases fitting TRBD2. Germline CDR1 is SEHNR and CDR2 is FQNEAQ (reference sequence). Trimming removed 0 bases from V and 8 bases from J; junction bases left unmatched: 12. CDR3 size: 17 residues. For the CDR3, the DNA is TGTGCCAGCAGCTTAGCATCGGGAGGGCCGGGAGGGGATGAGCAGTTCTTC. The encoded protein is CASSLASGGPGGDEQFF.

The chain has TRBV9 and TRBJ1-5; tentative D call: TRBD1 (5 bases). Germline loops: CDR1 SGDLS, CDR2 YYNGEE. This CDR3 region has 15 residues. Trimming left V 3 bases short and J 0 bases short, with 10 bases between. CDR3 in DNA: TGTGCCAGCAGCGATGACAGTTATAGCAATCAGCCCCAGCATTTT. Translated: CASSDDSYSNQPQHF.

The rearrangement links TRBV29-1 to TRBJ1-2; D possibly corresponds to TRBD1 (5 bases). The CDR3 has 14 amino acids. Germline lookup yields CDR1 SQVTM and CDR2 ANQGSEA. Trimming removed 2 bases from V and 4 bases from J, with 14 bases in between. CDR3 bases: TGCAGCGTTGAACCCGCGGGGGTCAGCTATGGCTACACCTTC. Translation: CSVEPAGVSYGYTF.

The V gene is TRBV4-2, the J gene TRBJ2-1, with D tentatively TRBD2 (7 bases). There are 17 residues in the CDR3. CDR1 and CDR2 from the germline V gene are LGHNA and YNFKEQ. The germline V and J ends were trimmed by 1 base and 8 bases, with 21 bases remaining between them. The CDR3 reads CASSQAIAGAMNHEQFF. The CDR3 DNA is TGTGCCAGCAGCCAAGCTATTGCGGGGGCGATGAACCATGAGCAGTTCTTC.

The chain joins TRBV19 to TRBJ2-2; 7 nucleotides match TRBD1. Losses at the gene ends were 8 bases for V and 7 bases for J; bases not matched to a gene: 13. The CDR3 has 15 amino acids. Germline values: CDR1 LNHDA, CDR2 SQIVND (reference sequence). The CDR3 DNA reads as TGTGCCAGTGCTAATGCAGGGGGACGTGACGGGGAGCTGTTTTTT. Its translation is CASANAGGRDGELFF.

The DNA of the CDR3 is TGCGCCAGCAGCAGGACAGGGGTATCCTACGAGCAGTACTTC. Amino acids: CASSRTGVSYEQYF. V is TRBV5-1 and J is TRBJ2-7; 9 bases fit TRBD1. Trimming at V came to 4 bases and at J to 1 base, leaving 3 bases not matched to a gene. The CDR3 runs to 14 residues. The germline gives CDR1 SGHRS, CDR2 YFSETQ.

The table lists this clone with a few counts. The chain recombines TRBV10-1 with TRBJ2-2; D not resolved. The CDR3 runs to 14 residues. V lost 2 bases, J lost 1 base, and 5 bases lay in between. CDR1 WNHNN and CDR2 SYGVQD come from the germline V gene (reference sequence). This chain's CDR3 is CASSEIRNTGELFF. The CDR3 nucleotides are TGCGCCAGCAGTGAGATCAGGAACACCGGGGAGCTGTTTTTT.

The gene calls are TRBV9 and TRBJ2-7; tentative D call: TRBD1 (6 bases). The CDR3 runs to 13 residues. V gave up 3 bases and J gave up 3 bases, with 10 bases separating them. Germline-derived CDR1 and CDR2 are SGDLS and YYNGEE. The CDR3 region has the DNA TGTGCCAGCAGCGGGGGCAGGGGCTACGAGCAGTACTTC. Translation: CASSGGRGYEQYF.

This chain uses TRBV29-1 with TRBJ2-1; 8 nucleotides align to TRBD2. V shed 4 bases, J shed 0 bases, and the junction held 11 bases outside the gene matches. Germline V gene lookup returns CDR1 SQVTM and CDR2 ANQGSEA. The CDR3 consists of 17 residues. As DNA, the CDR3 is TGCAGCGTTGCAGGACACCGAGGGACTAGCTCCTACAATGAGCAGTTCTTC. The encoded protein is CSVAGHRGTSSYNEQFF.

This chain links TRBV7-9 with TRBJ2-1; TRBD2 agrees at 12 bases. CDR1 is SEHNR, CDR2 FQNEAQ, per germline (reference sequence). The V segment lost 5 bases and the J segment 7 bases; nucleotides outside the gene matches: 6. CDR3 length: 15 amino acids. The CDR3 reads CASSPRLAGENEQFF. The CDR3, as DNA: TGTGCCAGCAGCCCAAGACTAGCGGGAGAGAATGAGCAGTTCTTC.

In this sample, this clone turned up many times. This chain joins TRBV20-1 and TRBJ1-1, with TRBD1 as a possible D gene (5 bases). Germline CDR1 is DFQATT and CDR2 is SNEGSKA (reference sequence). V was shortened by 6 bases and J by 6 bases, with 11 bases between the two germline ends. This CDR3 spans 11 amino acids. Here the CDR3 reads CSAVTGSEAFF. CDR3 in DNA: TGCAGTGCCGTTACAGGTTCTGAAGCTTTCTTT.

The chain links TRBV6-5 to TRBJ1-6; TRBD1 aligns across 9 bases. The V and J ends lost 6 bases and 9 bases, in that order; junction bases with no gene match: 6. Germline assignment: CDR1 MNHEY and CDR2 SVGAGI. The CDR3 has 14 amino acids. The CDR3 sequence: CASRRGQGVSPLHF. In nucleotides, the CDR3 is TGTGCCAGCAGACGGGGACAGGGCGTTTCACCCCTCCACTTT.

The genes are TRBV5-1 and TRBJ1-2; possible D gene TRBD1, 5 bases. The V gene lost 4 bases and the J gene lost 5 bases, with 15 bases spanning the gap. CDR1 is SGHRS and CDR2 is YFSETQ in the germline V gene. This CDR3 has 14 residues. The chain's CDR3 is CASSAGPTVYGYTF. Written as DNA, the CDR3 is TGCGCCAGCAGCGCGGGACCTACCGTGTATGGCTACACCTTC.

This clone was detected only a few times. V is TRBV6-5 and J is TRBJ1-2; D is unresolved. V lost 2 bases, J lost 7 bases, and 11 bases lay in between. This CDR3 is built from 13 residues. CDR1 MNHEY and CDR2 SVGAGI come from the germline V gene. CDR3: CASSYGQAGGYTF. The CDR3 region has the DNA TGTGCCAGCAGTTACGGGCAGGCGGGTGGCTACACCTTC.